Included here is one T cell receptor beta chain sequence, with context. What antigen it recognizes has not been identified. The record has no base qualities; no much larger clone is one base away. This specimen comes from a study of tumor-infiltrating lymphocytes in primary liver carcinoma (dated by TCRdb to 2015 to 2018). Describing the broader study: Between November 2015 and March 2016, roughly five patients in China with histopathologically diagnosed primary liver carcinoma had their tumors surgically resected. Each sample produced about 3.5 to 8 million productive TCRbeta reads, and read depth showed no significant difference between tissue types. Of the five patients (three men and two women, aged 30 to 69 years), four had hepatocellular carcinoma and one had combined HCC and intrahepatic cholangiocarcinoma. For each liver tumor, the study sampled five regions along with adjacent normal tissue and blood, and applied TCRbeta repertoire sequencing, expression microarrays and whole-exome sequencing. A total of 35 specimens from 5 patients, comprising around 25 tumor regions, 5 adjacent noncancerous liver tissues and 5 peripheral blood samples, were covered by TCRbeta repertoire sequencing. The five patients had tumors of stage T1-T3 N0M0, with maximum diameters ranging from roughly 4.2 to 10 cm. Technical replicate repertoires showed high reproducibility, with mean shared-clone rates about 0.86 and correlation coefficients above 0.98. Overall study outcomes, separate from this receptor: Only four or five patients were included in the study, and the authors note that the findings should be validated in a larger study. A significantly larger repertoire fraction was made up by the top 250 clones in tumors than in blood (p = 0.039). Because the samples were bulk and unsorted, CD4+ and CD8+ T cell repertoires could not be compared. Consistent with antigen-driven expansion, pairs of tumor regions showed higher repertoire overlap (mean roughly 36%) than either tumor-adjacent pairs (approximately 17%) or tumor-blood pairs (about 15%). Only the TCR beta chain was sequenced, which likely underestimates true repertoire diversity because unpaired alpha chains were not captured.

TCRbeta-specific cDNA was reverse-transcribed from around 0.45 ug total RNA using a constant-region primer and ProtoScript II reverse transcriptase. The TCRbeta libraries were prepared through three rounds of nested multiplex PCR following a slightly modified ARM-PCR procedure. Sample barcodes and Illumina adapters were added in a final 25-cycle PCR with Deep VentR polymerase. Before sequencing, amplicons of 200-500 bp were gel-purified using a QIAquick gel extraction kit. The TCRbeta amplicons were sequenced with 250-bp paired-end reads on an Illumina HiSeq 2500. In the original analysis: Quality trimming of reads was performed with Trimmomatic v0.33, and paired reads were merged with FLASH v1.2.11 so that full CDR3 sequences could be recovered. V, D and J germline segments were assigned to the rearranged TCRbeta sequences using MiGEC v1.2.1b. VDJtools v1.0.0 computed clonotype statistics and Shannon-Wiener diversity indices. Except for diversity analysis, only the 250 most abundant clonotypes of each sample were used in subsequent analyses to reduce sampling bias. TCRdb took the public reads, trimmed them with fastp at Q25, ran MiXCR for clone calling and kept in-frame beta chains. Rows merge per CDR3 protein into single entries with the most common DNA and genes. TCRdb's processing, not the study's, gives the V and J calls here. Present in this sample are about 320,000 distinct CDR3 sequences, approximately 65% of which were seen just once. The ten most abundant clones make up approximately 9% of the sample.

Blood RNA was extracted from unsorted whole blood using TRIzol reagent, and germline DNA was obtained with the DNeasy Blood & Tissue kit. Patients had chronic HBV infection and were treatment-naive at sampling. Before surgery, 3 to 5 milliliters of peripheral blood were collected into K2EDTA tubes. This TCR was recovered from a man between 35 and 55 years old with primary liver carcinoma and hepatitis B virus infection. Sequences were obtained from peripheral blood.

The DNA sequence is TGTGCCAGCAGATCGGACAGGGGGTATACAGATACGCAGTATTTT. Its protein product is CASRSDRGYTDTQYF. The receptor chain draws on TRBV28 and TRBJ2-3, with 10 bases matching TRBD1. Measured from the cysteine to the phenylalanine, the CDR3 is 15 residues long. Left in the record is the CDR3 DNA by itself, 45 bases read in frame from the first base. The junction shows trimming of 6 bases on V and 3 bases on J, and the gene matches do not reach 6 bases of it. Taken from the germline V gene, the CDR1 and CDR2 loops are MDHEN and SYDVKM.